This T cell receptor (beta chain) was observed in a study of blood T cell repertoires in COVID-19. V was shortened by 6 bases and J by 0 bases, with 17 bases between the two germline ends. This CDR3 has 16 residues. In germline, CDR1 is MNHEY, CDR2 SMNVEV (reference sequence). Data came from immunoSEQ multiplex PCR; TCRdb stores just in-frame clones and leaves some out. This sample has roughly 80,000 clones, with roughly 89% found just once. The chain links TRBV27 to TRBJ1-2, with no clear D. Sequencing was done on a sample of peripheral blood. The clonotype comes from a man aged 50 to 60 with acute or convalescent COVID-19. CDR3 amino acids: CASSTLYGVSNYGYTF. The CDR3 coding sequence is TGTGCCAGCAGCACTTTATACGGGGTCTCTAACTATGGCTACACCTTC.